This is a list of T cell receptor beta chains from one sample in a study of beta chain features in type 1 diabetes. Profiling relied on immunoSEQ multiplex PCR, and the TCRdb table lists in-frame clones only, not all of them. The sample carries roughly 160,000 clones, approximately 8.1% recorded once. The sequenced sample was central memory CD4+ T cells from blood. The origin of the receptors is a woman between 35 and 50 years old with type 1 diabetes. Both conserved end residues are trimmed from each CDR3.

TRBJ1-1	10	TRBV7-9	ASSPELSEAF
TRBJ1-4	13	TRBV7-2	ASSLRAGGYEKLF
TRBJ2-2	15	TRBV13	ASSLEAGGKNTGELF
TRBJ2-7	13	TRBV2	ASSEPGGSHYEQY
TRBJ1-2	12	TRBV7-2	ASSNGGLLRGYT
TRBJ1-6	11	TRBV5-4	ASSSPGVEALH
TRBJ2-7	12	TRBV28	ASSTPSDRDEQY
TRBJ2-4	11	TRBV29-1	SVARESKNIQY
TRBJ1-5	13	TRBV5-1	ASSLEGQYNQPQH
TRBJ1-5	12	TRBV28	ASSLEPHFAPQH
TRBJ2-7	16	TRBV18	ASSPRTGSERLTYEQY
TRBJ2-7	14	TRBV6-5	ASSYSGTGVTYEQY
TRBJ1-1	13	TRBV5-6	ASSFSGTLATEAF
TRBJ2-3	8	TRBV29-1	SVERDTQY
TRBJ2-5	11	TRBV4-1	ASSQRTQETQY